These T cell receptor beta chains were read from a single sample in a study of OX40 agonist ivuxolimab in advanced cancers. The table came from immunoSEQ multiplex PCR; TCRdb's copy has only in-frame clones and leaves some out. This sample carries about 70,000 clones, roughly nine tenths of them seen once, and the ten largest clones take 1% to 1.2%. Sequences were derived from CD4+ or CD8+ T cells sorted from blood, sampled in a trial of the OX40 agonist ivuxolimab. These receptors originate from an adult with an advanced solid tumor such as melanoma, head and neck, liver or kidney cancer. The CDR3 runs from the conserved cysteine through the conserved F or W. A D gene is named only where the DNA matches it firmly. Expanded clones get a size class; other rows say once, few or many, or leave the size out.

TRBJ1-2 - - TRBV10-3 CAISERNGDHGYTF TGTGCCATCAGTGAAAGGAACGGGGACCATGGCTACACCTTC
TRBJ2-5 - - TRBV2 CASMGNRAQETQYF TGTGCCAGCATGGGTAACAGGGCACAAGAGACCCAGTACTTC
TRBJ2-1 once TRBD2 TRBV10-3 CAISPQRGSSYNEQFF TGTGCCATCAGTCCCCAGCGGGGGAGCTCCTACAATGAGCAGTTCTTC
TRBJ1-2 - - TRBV11-2 CASSIGTNYGYTF TGTGCCAGCAGCATCGGGACTAACTATGGCTACACCTTC
TRBJ1-5 - TRBD1 TRBV6-1 CASSRTGGPNQPQHF TGTGCCAGCAGCCGGACAGGGGGCCCCAATCAGCCCCAGCATTTT
TRBJ2-4 - - TRBV18 CASSPSRGSLAAYF TGTGCCAGCTCACCATCCAGGGGGAGTCTAGCGGCCTACTTC
TRBJ2-5 - TRBD1 TRBV5-1 CASRSDRDQETQYF TGCGCCAGCCGATCCGACAGGGACCAAGAGACCCAGTACTTC
TRBJ2-1 - TRBD2 TRBV5-1 CASSAATSGGNEQFF TGCGCCAGCAGCGCGGCAACTAGCGGGGGGAATGAGCAGTTCTTC
TRBJ1-5 once - TRBV5-1 CASSMGGRNQPQHF TGCGCCAGCAGCATGGGGGGCCGAAATCAGCCCCAGCATTTT
TRBJ1-3 once - TRBV14 CASSPGGSSGNTIYF TGTGCCAGCAGCCCGGGGGGGTCCTCTGGAAACACCATATATTTT
TRBJ2-1 - - TRBV7-2 CASSSRGNNEQFF TGTGCCAGCAGCTCGAGGGGAAACAATGAGCAGTTCTTC
TRBJ1-5 - - TRBV5-1 CASSDSGTPDQPQHF TGCGCCAGCAGCGACTCCGGGACACCCGATCAGCCCCAGCATTTT
TRBJ1-1 - - TRBV5-1 CASSNTGLATEAFF TGCGCCAGCAGCAATACAGGGTTGGCCACTGAAGCTTTCTTT
TRBJ2-3 - - TRBV6-1 CASSEIARSTDTQYF TGTGCCAGCAGTGAAATTGCACGTAGCACAGATACGCAGTATTTT
TRBJ1-2 - - TRBV5-8 CASSLGGTRGYGYTF TGTGCCAGCAGCTTGGGCGGTACACGGGGCTATGGCTACACCTTC
TRBJ1-2 - - TRBV7-8 CASSLAYRTAPHGYTF TGTGCCAGCAGCTTAGCCTACCGGACAGCTCCCCATGGCTACACCTTC
TRBJ1-2 few - TRBV5-4 CASSTSAGGDYGYTF TGTGCCAGCAGCACGAGCGCAGGCGGGGACTATGGCTACACCTTC
TRBJ2-3 - TRBD2 TRBV29-1 CSAGPSGGAGDTQYF TGCAGCGCAGGTCCCAGCGGGGGGGCCGGGGATACGCAGTATTTT
TRBJ2-1 - - TRBV18 CASSQGLGEDEQFF TGTGCCAGCTCACAAGGACTGGGGGAGGATGAGCAGTTCTTC
TRBJ2-5 - - TRBV5-4 CASTGGGNNQETQYF TGTGCCAGCACCGGTGGAGGGAATAACCAAGAGACCCAGTACTTC
TRBJ2-5 - - TRBV7-2 CASSLVGGTQETQYF TGTGCCAGCAGCTTAGTGGGGGGAACACAAGAGACCCAGTACTTC
TRBJ1-6 - - TRBV6-6 CASSRGSSYNSPLHF TGTGCCAGCAGTCGTGGGAGCTCCTATAATTCACCCCTCCACTTT
TRBJ1-6 - - TRBV6-1 CASGREANSPLHF TGTGCCAGCGGCAGGGAGGCCAATTCACCCCTCCACTTT
TRBJ1-4 - - TRBV5-6 CASSLGPATNEKLFF TGTGCCAGCAGCCTAGGTCCGGCAACTAATGAAAAACTGTTTTTT
TRBJ1-4 once - TRBV6-1 CASILGGHGDEKLFF TGTGCCAGCATCCTCGGAGGGCACGGTGACGAAAAACTGTTTTTT
TRBJ1-2 - - TRBV5-4 CASSPRDVSTNTF TGTGCCAGCAGCCCCCGGGACGTGTCTACGAACACCTTC
TRBJ1-6 - - TRBV30 CAWRPTGGGIVSPLHF TGTGCCTGGAGACCGACAGGAGGAGGGATAGTTTCACCCCTCCACTTT
TRBJ2-5 - - TRBV2 CASSASAETQYF TGTGCCAGCAGTGCGAGCGCCGAGACCCAGTACTTC
TRBJ2-5 - - TRBV2 CASAGAGGRQETQYF TGTGCCAGCGCGGGGGCAGGGGGCCGCCAAGAGACCCAGTACTTC
TRBJ1-6 - TRBD1 TRBV10-2 CASSEGTDQNSPLHF TGCGCCAGCAGTGAGGGGACAGACCAAAATTCACCCCTCCACTTT
TRBJ2-1 few - TRBV6-6 CASSSSTGGPYNEQFF -
TRBJ2-7 - - TRBV28 CASSRQKNEQYF TGTGCCAGCAGTCGACAGAAAAACGAGCAGTACTTC
TRBJ1-2 few - TRBV6-1 CASSVRRGRTNYGYTF TGTGCCAGCAGTGTACGAAGGGGCAGGACTAACTATGGCTACACCTTC
TRBJ2-7 - - TRBV7-2 CASSSYYEQYF TGTGCCAGCAGCTCGTACTACGAGCAGTACTTC
TRBJ1-2 - - TRBV29-1 CSVRGGYGYTF TGCAGCGTTAGGGGCGGCTATGGCTACACCTTC
TRBJ2-3 few - TRBV7-2 CASSSPSLARTDTQYF TGTGCCAGCAGTTCCCCGTCCCTGGCCCGCACAGATACGCAGTATTTT
TRBJ2-3 - TRBD2 TRBV5-1 CASSLSQRGALTSTDTQYF TGCGCCAGCAGCTTGAGCCAGCGGGGGGCTCTAACTAGCACAGATACGCAGTATTTT
TRBJ1-5 - - TRBV15 CATSRESAGSSNQPQHF TGTGCCACCAGCAGAGAATCCGCAGGGTCGAGCAATCAGCCCCAGCATTTT
TRBJ2-7 - - TRBV7-2 CASSLGYGYEQYF TGTGCCAGCAGCCTGGGATACGGGTACGAGCAGTACTTC
TRBJ2-7 - - TRBV29-1 CSVSATGGYEQYF TGCAGCGTCTCAGCCACCGGAGGATACGAGCAGTACTTC
TRBJ2-2 - TRBD1 TRBV6-6 CATSDRALTNTGELFF TGTGCCACTTCGGACAGGGCGCTTACGAACACCGGGGAGCTGTTTTTT
TRBJ1-5 once TRBD1 TRBV2 CASSVQGGNQPQHF TGTGCCAGCAGTGTACAGGGGGGAAATCAGCCCCAGCATTTT
TRBJ1-1 - - TRBV10-1 CASSDRGPGEAFF TGCGCCAGCAGTGACCGGGGACCGGGAGAAGCTTTCTTT
TRBJ1-6 - - TRBV5-1 CASSLDSMNSPLHF TGCGCCAGCAGCTTGGACAGCATGAATTCACCCCTCCACTTT
TRBJ1-1 - - TRBV6-5 CASSEPGRGTEAFF TGTGCCAGCAGTGAACCAGGCCGGGGCACTGAAGCTTTCTTT
TRBJ1-1 - - TRBV5-1 CASSLLQNTEAFF TGCGCCAGCAGCTTGTTACAGAACACTGAAGCTTTCTTT
TRBJ1-4 - - TRBV6-5 CASSYQGGGKLFF TGTGCCAGCAGTTATCAGGGCGGCGGAAAACTGTTTTTT
TRBJ2-7 - - TRBV6-6 CASSPRKTSEQYF TGTGCCAGCAGCCCCAGAAAGACATCCGAGCAGTACTTC
TRBJ2-5 once TRBD2 TRBV5-6 CASSFRGVMQETQYF TGTGCCAGCAGTTTTCGGGGGGTGATGCAAGAGACCCAGTACTTC